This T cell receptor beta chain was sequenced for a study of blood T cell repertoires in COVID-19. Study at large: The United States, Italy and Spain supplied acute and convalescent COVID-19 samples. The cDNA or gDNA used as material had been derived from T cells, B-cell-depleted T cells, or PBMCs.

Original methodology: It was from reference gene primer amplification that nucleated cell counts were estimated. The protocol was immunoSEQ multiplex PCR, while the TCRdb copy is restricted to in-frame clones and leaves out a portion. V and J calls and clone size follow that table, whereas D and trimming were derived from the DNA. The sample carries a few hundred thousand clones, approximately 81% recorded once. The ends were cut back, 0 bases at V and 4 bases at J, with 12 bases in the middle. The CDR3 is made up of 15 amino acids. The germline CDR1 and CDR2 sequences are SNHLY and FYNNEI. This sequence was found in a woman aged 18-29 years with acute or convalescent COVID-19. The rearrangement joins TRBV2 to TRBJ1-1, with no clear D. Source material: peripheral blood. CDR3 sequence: CASSEARAEGTEAFF. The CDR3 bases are TGTGCCAGCAGTGAAGCGCGGGCGGAAGGCACTGAAGCTTTCTTT.